This is a list of T cell receptor beta chains from one sample in a study of blood T cell repertoires in COVID-19. Data came from immunoSEQ multiplex PCR; TCRdb stores just in-frame clones and leaves some out. Among 300,000 or so clones, roughly 88% were seen once, and the ten largest hold 5.5% to 8.5%. The material sequenced was peripheral blood. The source of these receptors is a woman in her twenties or thirties who had recovered from COVID-19. The CDR3 runs from the conserved cysteine through the conserved F or W. A D gene is named only where the DNA matches it firmly. Some rows mark clone size as missing; the rest say once, few, many or name a class of expanded clone.

>TRBJ2-1|.|TRBV9|TRBD1
CASAGTGVRNEQFF
TGTGCCAGCGCGGGGACAGGGGTTAGGAATGAGCAGTTCTTC
>TRBJ2-1|.|TRBV9|.
CASSVGGGNVNEQFF
TGTGCCAGCAGCGTAGGTGGGGGCAACGTAAATGAGCAGTTCTTC
>TRBJ2-2|.|TRBV6-5|.
CASVRTNTGELFF
TGTGCCAGCGTGAGAACGAACACCGGGGAGCTGTTTTTT
>TRBJ1-2|once|TRBV7-2|.
CASRMQGAYGYTF
TGTGCCAGCAGGATGCAGGGTGCCTATGGCTACACCTTC
>TRBJ1-1|.|TRBV7-9|TRBD1
CASSLVQGAEAFF
TGTGCCAGCAGCCTAGTACAGGGGGCTGAAGCTTTCTTT
>TRBJ2-5|.|TRBV5-8|TRBD1
CASSLGQGRETQYF
TGTGCCAGCAGCTTGGGACAGGGCCGGGAGACCCAGTACTTC
>TRBJ1-4|.|TRBV5-6|.
CASSSLGGDSEKLFF
TGTGCCAGCAGCTCCTTAGGGGGGGACTCTGAAAAACTGTTTTTT
>TRBJ1-2|.|TRBV6-1|TRBD1
CASSEGQGPFYGYTF
TGTGCCAGCAGTGAAGGACAGGGCCCTTTCTATGGCTACACCTTC
>TRBJ2-3|.|TRBV2|TRBD1
CASSEQGQLLADTQYF
TGTGCCAGCAGTGAACAGGGACAGTTATTGGCAGATACGCAGTATTTT
>TRBJ1-5|.|TRBV18|TRBD1
CASSTTGYGNQPQHF
TGTGCCAGCTCAACGACAGGGTATGGCAATCAGCCCCAGCATTTT
>TRBJ2-6|.|TRBV19|.
CASSTGTRGSGANVLTF
TGTGCCAGTAGTACCGGGACAAGGGGCTCTGGGGCCAACGTCCTGACTTTC
>TRBJ2-5|.|TRBV19|.
CASSILAGDAETQYF
TGTGCCAGTAGTATTCTGGCAGGGGATGCAGAGACCCAGTACTTC
>TRBJ2-6|.|TRBV7-6|.
CASSLTGLRSGANVLTF
TGTGCCAGCAGCTTAACCGGACTCCGCTCTGGGGCCAACGTCCTGACTTTC
>TRBJ1-3|few|TRBV2|TRBD1
CASSLGQAGNTIYF
TGTGCCAGCAGCCTCGGACAGGCTGGAAACACCATATATTTT
>TRBJ2-3|.|TRBV3-1/TRBV3-2|TRBD1
CASSLLGQGADTQYF
TGTGCCAGCAGCCTTCTTGGGCAGGGGGCAGATACGCAGTATTTT
>TRBJ1-5|.|TRBV18|TRBD1
CASSPDRGNQPQHF
TGTGCCAGCTCACCGGACAGGGGGAATCAGCCCCAGCATTTT
>TRBJ2-7|.|TRBV25-1|.
CASSESRSYEQYF
TGTGCCAGCAGTGAATCCCGGTCCTACGAGCAGTACTTC
>TRBJ2-7|.|TRBV7-2|TRBD1
CASSATGARTYEQYF
TGTGCCAGCAGCGCGACAGGGGCGAGAACCTACGAGCAGTACTTC
>TRBJ2-2|.|TRBV7-9|.
CASSKPNTGELFF
TGTGCCAGCAGCAAGCCGAACACCGGGGAGCTGTTTTTT
>TRBJ1-3|.|TRBV3-1/TRBV3-2|.
CASSQGSTGAGNTIYF
TGTGCCAGCAGCCAAGGTTCGACTGGAGCAGGGAACACCATATATTTT
>TRBJ1-1|.|TRBV29-1|TRBD1
CSAGWTGVVNTEAFF
TGCAGCGCGGGATGGACAGGGGTGGTAAACACTGAAGCTTTCTTT
>TRBJ2-7|.|TRBV11-2|.
CASSLDPLRNEQYF
TGTGCCAGCAGCTTAGACCCTCTGAGGAACGAGCAGTACTTC
>TRBJ2-5|.|TRBV24-1|.
CATSGTPGETQYF
TGTGCCACCAGTGGGACTCCTGGGGAGACCCAGTACTTC
>TRBJ1-3|.|TRBV19|.
CASGAGSSGNTIYF
TGTGCGTCTGGGGCCGGATCCTCTGGAAACACCATATATTTT
>TRBJ1-6|once|TRBV5-3|.
CARMFEANHSPLHF
TGTGCCAGAATGTTCGAAGCGAACCATTCACCCCTCCACTTT
>TRBJ2-1|.|TRBV29-1|.
CSVEDPRQAYNEQFF
TGCAGCGTTGAAGACCCGCGACAGGCATACAATGAGCAGTTCTTC
>TRBJ2-3|.|TRBV19|.
CASSIRLASLPDTQYF
TGTGCCAGTAGTATTCGGCTAGCGTCACTCCCAGATACGCAGTATTTT
>TRBJ2-5|.|TRBV29-1|TRBD2
CSVLTSAPPETQYF
TGCAGCGTTCTGACTAGCGCCCCACCAGAGACCCAGTACTTC
>TRBJ1-5|.|TRBV4-1|.
CASSQDNRFNQPQHF
TGCGCCAGCAGCCAAGATAACAGGTTTAATCAGCCCCAGCATTTT
>TRBJ2-2|.|TRBV27|.
CASSFRNRVSAGELFF
TGTGCCAGCAGTTTTCGTAACAGGGTGAGCGCCGGGGAGCTGTTTTTT
>TRBJ2-2|.|TRBV5-6|.
CASSSQGWELFF
TGTGCCAGCAGCTCCCAGGGCTGGGAGCTGTTTTTT
>TRBJ2-3|.|TRBV11-3|TRBD1
CASSGTGGGWTDTQYF
TGTGCCAGCAGCGGAACAGGGGGCGGGTGGACAGATACGCAGTATTTT
>TRBJ1-4|.|TRBV5-1|TRBD1
CASSSGQGFLREKLFF
TGCGCCAGCAGCTCGGGACAGGGGTTCCTGAGGGAAAAACTGTTTTTT
>TRBJ2-7|.|TRBV28|.
CASSLLAARYEQYF
TGTGCCAGCAGTTTATTAGCGGCCCGCTACGAGCAGTACTTC
>TRBJ2-7|once|TRBV11-2|TRBD1
CASSFDRAAYEQYF
TGTGCCAGCAGCTTCGACAGGGCCGCCTACGAGCAGTACTTC
>TRBJ1-2|.|TRBV18|.
CASSPGGEKVYGYTF
TGTGCCAGCTCACCAGGAGGGGAAAAGGTCTATGGCTACACCTTC
>TRBJ1-4|.|TRBV29-1|.
CSAMGEGATNEKLFF
TGCAGCGCGATGGGGGAGGGGGCAACTAATGAAAAACTGTTTTTT
>TRBJ2-1|.|TRBV6-5|TRBD2
CASSPSGGVSNEQFF
TGTGCCAGCAGCCCAAGCGGGGGGGTATCAAATGAGCAGTTCTTC
>TRBJ2-3|.|TRBV29-1|.
CSVTEGTDTQYF
TGCAGCGTCACTGAGGGCACAGATACGCAGTATTTT
>TRBJ2-1|.|TRBV5-1|.
CASSFPEGSGSSYNEQFF
TGCGCCAGCAGCTTCCCGGAGGGTAGCGGAAGCTCCTACAATGAGCAGTTCTTC
>TRBJ2-7|.|TRBV15|TRBD1
CATSREGTGYEQYF
TGTGCCACCAGCAGAGAAGGGACAGGGTACGAGCAGTACTTC
>TRBJ2-1|.|TRBV6-5|TRBD1
CASKTGYNEQFF
TGTGCCAGCAAGACAGGGTACAATGAGCAGTTCTTC
>TRBJ1-1|.|TRBV7-3|TRBD1
CASSLRGQERDTTGNTEAFF
TGTGCCAGCAGCTTAAGAGGACAGGAGAGAGATACGACGGGTAACACTGAAGCTTTCTTT
>TRBJ1-1|.|TRBV5-6|.
CASGYRPPGTEAFF
TGTGCCAGCGGTTATCGGCCCCCGGGCACTGAAGCTTTCTTT
>TRBJ1-5|.|TRBV30|.
CAWGLVGGNQPQHF
TGTGCCTGGGGGTTGGTCGGGGGCAATCAGCCCCAGCATTTT
>TRBJ1-2|.|TRBV19|.
CASSIQTSVPFGYTF
TGTGCCAGTAGTATTCAAACATCCGTTCCCTTCGGCTACACCTTC
>TRBJ2-2|once|TRBV2|TRBD1
CATRRDRGTGELFF
TGTGCCACCAGACGGGACAGGGGCACCGGGGAGCTGTTTTTT
>TRBJ1-3|.|TRBV5-1|TRBD1
CASSESSQGASGNTIYF
TGCGCCAGCAGCGAATCTTCCCAGGGGGCTTCTGGAAACACCATATATTTT
>TRBJ2-2|.|TRBV9|.
CASSVVGQGYGELFF
TGTGCCAGCAGCGTAGTAGGGCAGGGCTACGGGGAGCTGTTTTTT
>TRBJ1-2|.|TRBV10-3|.
CAISPRTDNYGYTF
TGTGCCATCAGTCCCCGGACAGATAACTATGGCTACACCTTC
>TRBJ2-1|.|TRBV7-7|TRBD2
CASSFSGGADEQFF
TGTGCCAGCAGCTTTAGCGGGGGGGCAGATGAGCAGTTCTTC
>TRBJ2-2|once|TRBV4-2|TRBD2
CASSQAGRGVVTGELFF
TGTGCCAGCAGCCAAGCGGGACGGGGGGTGGTCACCGGGGAGCTGTTTTTT
>TRBJ2-5|.|TRBV27|TRBD1
CASSFTGRDSLQETQYF
TGTGCCAGCAGTTTCACGGGCCGGGACAGCTTACAAGAGACCCAGTACTTC